Following are 29 T cell receptor beta chains from one sample sequenced in a study of T cells in tuberculosis. Cells were sorted from thawed PBMC rested overnight and stained with GMM-loaded CD1B tetramer, viability dye and anti-CD3. CD1B tetramers were loaded with Rhodococcus equi-derived C32 glucose monomycolate. Assay used: immunoSEQ multiplex PCR; TCRdb lists only in-frame clones, some missing. Among about 58,000 clones listed, around 90% were seen once. Source material: CD1b-GMM tetramer-negative cells sorted from PBMCs. These receptors came from an adult woman with latent tuberculosis.

The chain links TRBV18 to TRBJ2-1; D is undetermined. The CDR3 is made up of 15 amino acids. Germline-derived CDR1 and CDR2 are KGHSH and LQKENI. Trimming cost V 1 base and J 7 bases, with 14 bases left between them. The DNA of the CDR3 is TGTGCCAGCTCACCACGGAGTCGGCCCTCAAATGAGCAGTTCTTC. Its protein is CASSPRSRPSNEQFF.

This chain links TRBV7-6 with TRBJ2-2, with unresolved D. With 1 base removed from V and 2 bases from J, the gap between germline ends came to 11 bases. This CDR3 spans 16 amino acids. Germline values: CDR1 SGHVS, CDR2 FNYEAQ. As DNA, the CDR3 is TGTGCCAGCAGCTTAGTTAATGCGGCAAACACCGGGGAGCTGTTTTTT. Its protein product is CASSLVNAANTGELFF.

This chain joins TRBV18 and TRBJ2-7; TRBD1 is a possible D gene (6 bases). Germline CDR1 and CDR2: KGHSH and LQKENI. The CDR3 has 16 amino acids. Trimming removed 1 base from V and 0 bases from J, with 13 bases in between. CDR3 coding DNA: TGTGCCAGCTCACCACGCGACAGGCTGGACTCCTACGAGCAGTACTTC. It is translated as CASSPRDRLDSYEQYF.

The chain carries TRBV5-1 and TRBJ1-2; TRBD1 matches at 10 bases. V gave up 6 bases and J gave up 7 bases; unmatched junction bases: 12. The germline gives CDR1 SGHRS, CDR2 YFSETQ. This CDR3 spans 15 amino acids. CDR3 nucleotide sequence: TGCGCCAGCAACCCGGGGACAGGGGAAGGATCTGGCTACACCTTC. Amino acids: CASNPGTGEGSGYTF.

This chain uses TRBV4-2 with TRBJ2-3, with 10 bases aligning to TRBD2. The CDR3 sequence is 17 residues long. With V trimmed by 0 bases and J by 0 bases, 3 bases remained unmatched. The germline V gene has CDR1 LGHNA and CDR2 YNFKEQ. CDR3 loop: CASSQDQTSGSTDTQYF. The CDR3 DNA follows: TGTGCCAGCAGCCAAGATCAGACTAGCGGGAGCACAGATACGCAGTATTTT.

The chain recombines TRBV15 with TRBJ1-2; 7 positions match TRBD1. Germline-derived CDR1 and CDR2 are LNHNV and YYDKDF (reference sequence). The V gene end was trimmed by 3 bases and the J gene end by 4 bases; junction bases not matched to a gene: 8. The CDR3 is made up of 15 amino acids. The CDR3 loop reads CATSRETGLVYGYTF. Written as DNA, the CDR3 is TGTGCCACCAGCAGGGAGACAGGGCTGGTCTATGGCTACACCTTC.

J is TRBJ2-3 and V is TRBV25-1, with 13 bases matching TRBD2. Germline CDR1 and CDR2: MGHDK and SYGVNS. There are 17 residues in the CDR3. V lost 6 bases, J lost 5 bases, and 11 bases stayed unmatched. This chain's CDR3 is CASSPRTSGSWGDTQYF. In nucleotides, the CDR3 is TGTGCCAGCAGCCCGAGGACTAGCGGGAGCTGGGGAGATACGCAGTATTTT.

The chain employs TRBV18 and TRBJ2-7, with D tentatively TRBD2 (7 bases). Trimming removed 2 bases from V and 1 base from J, with 18 bases in between. The V gene's germline CDR1 is KGHSH and CDR2 LQKENI. This CDR3 is built from 17 residues. CDR3 DNA: TGTGCCAGCTCACCAGTCCCAGGCGGGGGACATTCCTACGAGCAGTACTTC. It specifies CASSPVPGGGHSYEQYF.

The chain employs TRBV30 and TRBJ1-1; a possible D gene is TRBD1 (6 bases). V lost 4 bases and J lost 1, with 10 bases in between. The CDR3 sequence is 13 residues long. Germline V gene data show CDR1 as GTSNPN and CDR2 as SVGIG (reference sequence). CDR3 protein: CAWTKQGNTEAFF. The CDR3, as DNA: TGTGCCTGGACCAAACAGGGGAACACTGAAGCTTTCTTT.

This clone was observed a single time. CDR3 amino acids: CASSLDPLSDYEQYF. The CDR3 nucleotides are TGTGCCAGCAGCTTAGATCCGCTATCTGACTACGAGCAGTACTTC. This rearrangement joins TRBV7-6 to TRBJ2-7; no definite D call. Trimming cost V 1 base and J 3 bases, with 13 bases left between them. This CDR3 is 15 amino acids long. The V gene's germline CDR1 is SGHVS and CDR2 FNYEAQ.

In this sample, this clone turned up once. CDR3 DNA sequence: TGTGCCAGCAGTTTATCGGGGGGTTGGACTAGCGGGAGGTCGATTCAAGAGACCCAGTACTTC. Protein sequence: CASSLSGGWTSGRSIQETQYF. The chain is built from TRBV27 and TRBJ2-5; 14 bases agree with TRBD2. The junction had 14 bases not matched to a gene; V was cut back by 0 bases and J by 2 bases. This CDR3 region has 21 residues. The germline V gene has CDR1 MNHEY and CDR2 SMNVEV (reference sequence).

The rearrangement links TRBV5-4 to TRBJ2-3; weak D call: TRBD1 (6 bases). This CDR3 is built from 13 residues. CDR1 is SGHNT and CDR2 is YYREEE in the germline V gene (reference sequence). V lost 3 bases, J lost 6 bases, and 11 bases lay in between. CDR3 region: CASSSTGTDTQYF. The CDR3 DNA sequence: TGTGCCAGCAGCTCAACAGGGACGGATACGCAGTATTTT.

The gene calls are TRBV10-2 and TRBJ2-1; D remains ambiguous. Trimming left V 0 bases short and J 10 bases short, with 16 bases between. The CDR3 consists of 15 residues. The germline CDR1 and CDR2 sequences are WSHSY and SAAADI. The CDR3 loop reads CASSESTTRSDEQFF. CDR3 nucleotide sequence: TGCGCCAGCAGTGAGTCGACGACGAGGAGCGACGAGCAGTTCTTC.

The genes are TRBV5-1 and TRBJ2-7; TRBD2 might be the D (5 bases). The CDR3 contains 13 residues. Germline CDR1 reads SGHRS; CDR2 reads YFSETQ. V gave up 6 bases and J gave up 0 bases, with 10 bases separating them. The CDR3 reads CASTGFGSYEQYF. CDR3 sequence (DNA): TGCGCCAGCACGGGATTTGGCTCCTACGAGCAGTACTTC.

V and J are TRBV5-1 and TRBJ2-1; TRBD1 might be the D (5 bases). This CDR3 contains 14 residues. Trimming left V 0 bases short and J 15 bases short, with 19 bases between. Germline lookup yields CDR1 SGHRS and CDR2 YFSETQ. CDR3 sequence (DNA): TGCGCCAGCAGCTTGGAACCAGGGTCCTATGACGCGTTCTTC. This encodes CASSLEPGSYDAFF.

This chain links TRBV9 with TRBJ2-7, with 11 nucleotides matching TRBD2. The germline V gene has CDR1 SGDLS and CDR2 YYNGEE. V shed 4 bases, J shed 4 bases, and the junction held 7 bases outside the gene matches. CDR3 length: 15 residues. CDR3 sequence: CASSTGTSGPYEQYF. The CDR3 DNA reads as TGTGCCAGCAGCACCGGGACTAGCGGTCCTTACGAGCAGTACTTC.

The rearrangement joins TRBV5-6 to TRBJ2-4; weak D call: TRBD2 (5 bases). Per the germline V gene, CDR1 is SGHDT and CDR2 is YYEEEE. Trimming cost V 0 bases and J 1 base, with 5 bases left between them. This CDR3 contains 14 residues. The CDR3 is CASSLGGAKNIQYF. The CDR3 DNA is TGTGCCAGCAGCTTGGGAGGGGCCAAAAACATTCAGTACTTC.

The V and J genes are TRBV5-5 and TRBJ1-2, with a possible D match to TRBD1 (5 bases). The CDR3 spans 14 residues. Germline-derived CDR1 and CDR2 are SGHKS and YYEKEE (reference sequence). The V end was cut by 0 bases, the J end by 5 bases, with 11 bases between. CDR3 protein: CASSLADSLYGYTF. The CDR3 DNA is TGTGCCAGCAGCTTGGCTGACAGTTTGTATGGCTACACCTTC.

The rearrangement joins TRBV13 to TRBJ2-1; D possibly corresponds to TRBD2 (7 bases). CDR1 is PRHDT, CDR2 FYEKMQ, per germline (reference sequence). This CDR3 is built from 15 residues. V gave up 5 bases and J gave up 4 bases, with 15 bases separating them. The CDR3 DNA follows: TGTGCCAGCAGCCCGAGGGGGGGTTCGTACAATGAGCAGTTCTTC. This translates into CASSPRGGSYNEQFF.

The chain recombines TRBV27 with TRBJ2-5, with a weak D call TRBD1 (6 bases). Trimming took off 7 bases at V and 3 bases at J, with 21 bases between the two ends. Per the germline V gene, CDR1 is MNHEY and CDR2 is SMNVEV (reference sequence). The CDR3 runs 16 residues. Written as DNA, the CDR3 is TGTGCCAGCAAAGTCCGTAATTTGGACAGTAAAGAGACCCAGTACTTC. Translation: CASKVRNLDSKETQYF.

This clone was counted once. This CDR3 reads CASSFTGGNTIYF. CDR3 coding DNA: TGTGCCAGCAGCTTCACAGGGGGCAACACCATATATTTT. The chain combines TRBV5-6 with TRBJ1-3, with TRBD1 matching 9 bases. The V and J ends lost 2 bases and 7 bases, in that order; junction bases with no gene match: 1. This CDR3 comprises 13 residues. Germline lookup yields CDR1 SGHDT and CDR2 YYEEEE.

The chain employs TRBV4-2 and TRBJ2-2, with TRBD2 matching 8 bases. The CDR3 has 17 residues. Germline loops: CDR1 LGHNA, CDR2 YNFKEQ. After removal of 4 bases from V and 3 bases from J, the junction contained 10 bases not matched to a gene. The chain's CDR3 is CASSPRGGARDTGELFF. The CDR3 DNA follows: TGTGCCAGCAGCCCCCGGGGGGGGGCAAGGGACACCGGGGAGCTGTTTTTT.

V and J are TRBV5-6 and TRBJ2-5, with 12 bases that match TRBD2. The J call is doubtful: the DNA matches TRBJ2-7 better. The germline V gene encodes CDR1 SGHDT and CDR2 YYEEEE. There are 16 residues in the CDR3. CDR3 DNA sequence: TGTGCCAGCAGCAAAGGGACTAGCGGGTCTACCTACGAGCAGTACTTC. Amino acids: CASSKGTSGSTYEQYF.

The CDR3 DNA reads as TGTGCCAGCGGAACCGGGACAGTAAATCAGCCCCAGCATTTT. Its translation is CASGTGTVNQPQHF. The chain recombines TRBV27 with TRBJ1-5; 7 bases are a match to TRBD1. The germline gives CDR1 MNHEY, CDR2 SMNVEV (reference sequence). V was pared by 8 bases and J by 4 bases, with 8 bases of the junction left unmatched. The CDR3 consists of 14 residues.

This chain joins TRBV9 and TRBJ2-1; 9 bases match TRBD2. The CDR3 loop spans 12 amino acids. V was clipped by 6 bases and J by 5 bases; unmatched bases: 0. Germline CDR1 is SGDLS and CDR2 is YYNGEE. This CDR3 is CASTSGNNEQFF. CDR3 coding DNA: TGTGCCAGCACTAGCGGGAACAATGAGCAGTTCTTC.

The chain has TRBV6-5 and TRBJ1-1; D is possibly TRBD1 (6 bases). Trimming left V 6 bases short and J 1 base short, with 12 bases between. This CDR3 spans 14 amino acids. The germline V gene encodes CDR1 MNHEY and CDR2 SVGAGI. CDR3 coding DNA: TGTGCCAGCAGGGCCGGGACAACGAACACTGAAGCTTTCTTT. This sequence encodes CASRAGTTNTEAFF.

The chain uses TRBV12-5 and TRBJ1-5; D unclear. CDR3 size: 13 residues. The germline V gene encodes CDR1 LGHNT and CDR2 FRNRAP. Trimming stripped 5 bases from V and 2 bases from J, with 7 bases between. This CDR3 reads CASGLDGNQPQHF. DNA for the CDR3: TGTGCTAGTGGTCTAGACGGCAATCAGCCCCAGCATTTT.

The chain is built from TRBV7-7 and TRBJ2-7; the match to TRBD2 covers 8 bases. Germline loops: CDR1 SSHAT, CDR2 FNYEAQ (reference sequence). CDR3 size: 15 residues. The CDR3 sequence is CASHNAGTRTDEQYF. For the CDR3, the DNA is TGTGCTAGCCATAACGCCGGGACTAGGACGGACGAGCAGTACTTC.

The chain carries TRBV5-1 and TRBJ1-1, with D maybe TRBD1 (5 bases). The V end lost 0 bases, the J end lost 0 bases, and 9 bases lay between the germline ends. Germline V gene lookup returns CDR1 SGHRS and CDR2 YFSETQ. This CDR3 spans 15 amino acids. CDR3 protein: CASSLAGGMNTEAFF. Here the CDR3 DNA reads TGCGCCAGCAGCTTGGCCGGGGGGATGAACACTGAAGCTTTCTTT. Based on the CDR3 plus reference TRBV5-1 and TRBJ1-1, the full variable domain is KAGVTQTPRYLIKTRGQQVTLSCSPISGHRSVSWYQQTPGQGLQFLFEYFSETQRNKGNFPGRFSGRQFSNSRSEMNVSTLELGDSALYLCASSLAGGMNTEAFFGQGTRLTVV.